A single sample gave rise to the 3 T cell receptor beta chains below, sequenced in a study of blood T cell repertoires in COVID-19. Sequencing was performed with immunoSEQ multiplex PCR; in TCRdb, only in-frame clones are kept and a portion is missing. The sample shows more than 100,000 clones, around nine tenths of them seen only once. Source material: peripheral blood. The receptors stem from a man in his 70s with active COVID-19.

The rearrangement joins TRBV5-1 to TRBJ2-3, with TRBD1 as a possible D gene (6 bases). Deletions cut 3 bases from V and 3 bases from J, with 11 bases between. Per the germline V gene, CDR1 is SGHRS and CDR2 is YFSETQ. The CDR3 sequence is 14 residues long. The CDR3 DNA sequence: TGCGCCAGCAGCTCCGGACAGCCGACAGATACGCAGTATTTT. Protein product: CASSSGQPTDTQYF.

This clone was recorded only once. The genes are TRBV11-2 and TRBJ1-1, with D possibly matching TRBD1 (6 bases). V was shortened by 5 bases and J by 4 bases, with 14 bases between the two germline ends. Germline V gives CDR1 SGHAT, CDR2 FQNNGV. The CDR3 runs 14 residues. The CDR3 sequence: CASSRTGIGTEAFF. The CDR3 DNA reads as TGTGCCAGCAGCCGTACAGGGATTGGCACTGAAGCTTTCTTT.

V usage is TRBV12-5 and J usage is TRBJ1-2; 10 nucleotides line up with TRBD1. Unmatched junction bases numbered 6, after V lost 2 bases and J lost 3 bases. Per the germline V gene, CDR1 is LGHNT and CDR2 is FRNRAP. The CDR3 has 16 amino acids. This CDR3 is CASGLSGTGVYYGYTF. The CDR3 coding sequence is TGTGCTAGTGGTTTGTCCGGGACAGGGGTGTACTATGGCTACACCTTC.